Listed below are T cell receptor beta chains from one sample, sequenced in a study of PD-L1 blockade in urothelial cancer. Sequencing used immunoSEQ multiplex PCR; TCRdb keeps in-frame clones, though not all of them. The table includes about 48,000 clones, approximately 78% detected once. Here the sequenced sample was PBMCs, taken around atezolizumab (anti-PD-L1) treatment. Source of these receptors: a man in his 70s with urothelial cancer. Each CDR3 is given with its conserved first and last residue. The D gene is left open where the match is weak. Some rows mark clone size as missing; the rest say once, few, many or name a class of expanded clone.

D gene: -
clone size: -
CDR3 length: 16
V gene: TRBV14
J gene: TRBJ2-7
CDR3 protein: CASSLSGTGLKYEQYF
CDR3 DNA: TGTGCCAGCAGCCTTTCGGGTACGGGATTGAAGTACGAGCAGTACTTC

D gene: TRBD2
clone size: -
CDR3 length: 15
V gene: TRBV4-1
J gene: TRBJ2-2
CDR3 protein: CASSQAGGNTGELFF
CDR3 DNA: TGCGCCAGCAGCCAAGCGGGAGGGAACACCGGGGAGCTGTTTTTT

D gene: TRBD2
clone size: few
CDR3 length: 19
V gene: TRBV29-1
J gene: TRBJ2-1
CDR3 protein: CSVEDLFGLAGAGWNEQFF
CDR3 DNA: TGCAGCGTTGAAGATCTCTTCGGACTAGCGGGAGCTGGGTGGAATGAGCAGTTCTTC

D gene: -
clone size: few
CDR3 length: 12
V gene: TRBV5-1
J gene: TRBJ1-2
CDR3 protein: CASSARAGGYTF
CDR3 DNA: TGCGCCAGCAGCGCCAGGGCGGGGGGCTACACCTTC

D gene: TRBD2
clone size: -
CDR3 length: 15
V gene: TRBV6-1
J gene: TRBJ2-3
CDR3 protein: CASSEGLAGGDTQYF
CDR3 DNA: TGTGCCAGCAGTGAGGGACTAGCGGGAGGGGATACGCAGTATTTT

D gene: TRBD2
clone size: -
CDR3 length: 16
V gene: TRBV14
J gene: TRBJ2-7
CDR3 protein: CASSPGLAGGQLEQYF
CDR3 DNA: TGTGCCAGCAGCCCGGGACTAGCGGGAGGCCAGTTGGAGCAGTACTTC

D gene: -
clone size: -
CDR3 length: 15
V gene: TRBV28
J gene: TRBJ2-7
CDR3 protein: CASSSFERSSYEQYF
CDR3 DNA: TGTGCCAGCAGCTCCTTTGAGAGGAGCTCCTACGAGCAGTACTTC

D gene: -
clone size: -
CDR3 length: 17
V gene: TRBV12-5
J gene: TRBJ1-5
CDR3 protein: CASGFSLGAGSNQPQHF
CDR3 DNA: TGTGCTAGTGGTTTTAGTCTGGGGGCAGGAAGCAATCAGCCCCAGCATTTT

D gene: -
clone size: -
CDR3 length: 13
V gene: TRBV6-5
J gene: TRBJ1-1
CDR3 protein: CASTRVMNTEAFF
CDR3 DNA: TGTGCCAGCACCCGAGTTATGAACACTGAAGCTTTCTTT

D gene: TRBD1
clone size: -
CDR3 length: 17
V gene: TRBV28
J gene: TRBJ2-3
CDR3 protein: CASSIPGQLSSTDTQYF
CDR3 DNA: TGTGCCAGCAGCATTCCGGGACAGCTTTCTAGCACAGATACGCAGTATTTT

D gene: -
clone size: -
CDR3 length: 14
V gene: TRBV6-1
J gene: TRBJ2-7
CDR3 protein: CATLGPSAAYEQYF
CDR3 DNA: TGTGCCACCCTCGGACCTAGCGCAGCCTACGAGCAGTACTTC

D gene: -
clone size: -
CDR3 length: 16
V gene: TRBV2
J gene: TRBJ2-2
CDR3 protein: CASSPPRGPDTGELFF
CDR3 DNA: TGTGCCAGCAGTCCACCCCGGGGTCCGGACACCGGGGAGCTGTTTTTT

D gene: -
clone size: -
CDR3 length: 14
V gene: TRBV30
J gene: TRBJ1-5
CDR3 protein: CAWSVSGGGQPQHF
CDR3 DNA: TGTGCCTGGAGTGTTTCGGGGGGTGGGCAGCCCCAGCATTTT

D gene: -
clone size: -
CDR3 length: 15
V gene: TRBV7-8
J gene: TRBJ2-1
CDR3 protein: CASSLSGGEHNEQFF
CDR3 DNA: TGTGCCAGCAGCTTATCAGGCGGGGAACACAATGAGCAGTTCTTC

D gene: TRBD2
clone size: once
CDR3 length: 16
V gene: TRBV4-2
J gene: TRBJ2-1
CDR3 protein: CASSSSLAGGPDEQFF
CDR3 DNA: TGTGCCAGCAGCTCCTCCCTAGCGGGAGGGCCTGATGAGCAGTTCTTC

D gene: -
clone size: -
CDR3 length: 13
V gene: TRBV5-1
J gene: TRBJ2-5
CDR3 protein: CASRFNFQETQYF
CDR3 DNA: TGCGCCAGCAGATTCAACTTTCAAGAGACCCAGTACTTC

D gene: TRBD2
clone size: -
CDR3 length: 17
V gene: TRBV4-2
J gene: TRBJ2-7
CDR3 protein: CASSQDTLAGGPGEQYF
CDR3 DNA: TGTGCCAGCAGCCAAGATACGCTAGCGGGAGGGCCGGGCGAGCAGTACTTC

D gene: TRBD1
clone size: -
CDR3 length: 18
V gene: TRBV11-2
J gene: TRBJ2-5
CDR3 protein: CASSLANPFTGGQETQYF
CDR3 DNA: TGTGCCAGCAGCTTAGCAAATCCATTCACAGGGGGCCAAGAGACCCAGTACTTC

D gene: -
clone size: -
CDR3 length: 15
V gene: TRBV11-2
J gene: TRBJ1-5
CDR3 protein: CASSFQGGSNQPQHF
CDR3 DNA: TGTGCCAGCAGCTTCCAGGGAGGTAGCAATCAGCCCCAGCATTTT

D gene: TRBD2
clone size: once
CDR3 length: 15
V gene: TRBV9
J gene: TRBJ2-7
CDR3 protein: CASSVELAGVGEQYF
CDR3 DNA: TGTGCCAGCAGCGTAGAACTAGCGGGAGTAGGAGAGCAGTACTTC

D gene: -
clone size: -
CDR3 length: 13
V gene: TRBV27
J gene: TRBJ2-3
CDR3 protein: CASRAAGTGTQYF
CDR3 DNA: TGTGCCAGCAGGGCCGCGGGGACCGGGACGCAGTATTTT

D gene: -
clone size: -
CDR3 length: 15
V gene: TRBV9
J gene: TRBJ1-2
CDR3 protein: CASRNRVPISHGYTF
CDR3 DNA: TGTGCCAGCAGAAACCGGGTCCCAATCTCCCATGGCTACACCTTC

D gene: -
clone size: -
CDR3 length: 18
V gene: TRBV4-2
J gene: TRBJ2-5
CDR3 protein: CASSQEGPGLPAQETQYF
CDR3 DNA: TGTGCCAGCAGCCAAGAAGGGCCCGGACTACCTGCCCAAGAGACCCAGTACTTC

D gene: -
clone size: -
CDR3 length: 15
V gene: TRBV10-3
J gene: TRBJ1-5
CDR3 protein: CAISESGGRNQPQHF
CDR3 DNA: TGTGCCATCAGTGAGTCGGGGGGGAGAAATCAGCCCCAGCATTTT

D gene: TRBD1
clone size: -
CDR3 length: 17
V gene: TRBV5-1
J gene: TRBJ2-5
CDR3 protein: CASSSGQGVVPKETQYF
CDR3 DNA: TGCGCCAGCAGCTCCGGACAGGGGGTAGTACCGAAAGAGACCCAGTACTTC

D gene: TRBD2
clone size: -
CDR3 length: 16
V gene: TRBV4-1
J gene: TRBJ2-1
CDR3 protein: CASRGGLAGFYNEQFF
CDR3 DNA: TGCGCCAGCAGGGGGGGACTAGCGGGATTCTACAATGAGCAGTTCTTC

D gene: TRBD1
clone size: -
CDR3 length: 15
V gene: TRBV7-8
J gene: TRBJ1-1
CDR3 protein: CASSLYPQGATEAFF
CDR3 DNA: TGTGCCAGCAGCTTATACCCCCAGGGGGCCACTGAAGCTTTCTTT

D gene: TRBD2
clone size: -
CDR3 length: 14
V gene: TRBV9
J gene: TRBJ2-3
CDR3 protein: CASSVSAGMDTQYF
CDR3 DNA: TGTGCCAGCAGCGTATCAGCGGGAATGGATACGCAGTATTTT

D gene: TRBD1
clone size: -
CDR3 length: 14
V gene: TRBV15
J gene: TRBJ1-1
CDR3 protein: CATSRDGQALEAFF
CDR3 DNA: TGTGCCACCAGCAGAGACGGACAGGCCCTTGAAGCTTTCTTT

D gene: TRBD1
clone size: -
CDR3 length: 15
V gene: TRBV6-5
J gene: TRBJ2-7
CDR3 protein: CASSSAGTVSYEQYF
CDR3 DNA: TGTGCCAGCAGTTCCGCAGGGACAGTCTCCTACGAGCAGTACTTC

D gene: TRBD1
clone size: -
CDR3 length: 16
V gene: TRBV5-1
J gene: TRBJ2-7
CDR3 protein: CASSLGILGQGDEQYF
CDR3 DNA: TGCGCCAGCAGCTTAGGCATTTTAGGACAGGGGGACGAGCAGTACTTC

D gene: -
clone size: -
CDR3 length: 15
V gene: TRBV2
J gene: TRBJ2-3
CDR3 protein: CASSGSLASTDTQYF
CDR3 DNA: TGTGCCAGCAGTGGATCACTAGCCAGCACAGATACGCAGTATTTT

D gene: TRBD2
clone size: -
CDR3 length: 13
V gene: TRBV30
J gene: TRBJ2-1
CDR3 protein: CACSSGRYNEQFF
CDR3 DNA: TGTGCCTGCTCTAGCGGGAGGTACAATGAGCAGTTCTTC

D gene: -
clone size: once
CDR3 length: 17
V gene: TRBV11-2
J gene: TRBJ1-2
CDR3 protein: CASSFRRGGMGARGYTF
CDR3 DNA: TGTGCCAGCAGCTTCCGAAGGGGGGGGATGGGGGCCAGAGGCTACACCTTC

D gene: TRBD1
clone size: once
CDR3 length: 15
V gene: TRBV19
J gene: TRBJ1-5
CDR3 protein: CASSIGQGSKQPQHF
CDR3 DNA: TGTGCCAGTAGTATCGGACAGGGCTCAAAACAGCCCCAGCATTTT

D gene: TRBD2
clone size: few
CDR3 length: 16
V gene: TRBV5-1
J gene: TRBJ2-3
CDR3 protein: CASSLGTSGFTDTQYF
CDR3 DNA: TGCGCCAGCAGCTTGGGAACTAGCGGGTTCACAGATACGCAGTATTTT

D gene: TRBD1
clone size: once
CDR3 length: 16
V gene: TRBV10-3
J gene: TRBJ2-2
CDR3 protein: CAISVGQGENTGELFF
CDR3 DNA: TGTGCCATCAGTGTAGGACAGGGGGAGAACACCGGGGAGCTGTTTTTT

D gene: TRBD1
clone size: -
CDR3 length: 18
V gene: TRBV27
J gene: TRBJ2-1
CDR3 protein: CASSFPSDGQVIYNEQFF
CDR3 DNA: TGTGCCAGCAGTTTCCCAAGCGACGGACAGGTCATATACAATGAGCAGTTCTTC

D gene: -
clone size: -
CDR3 length: 16
V gene: TRBV5-1
J gene: TRBJ2-3
CDR3 protein: CASSHWGGLDTDTQYF
CDR3 DNA: TGCGCCAGCAGCCATTGGGGGGGCCTTGACACAGATACGCAGTATTTT

D gene: TRBD2
clone size: -
CDR3 length: 16
V gene: TRBV9
J gene: TRBJ2-3
CDR3 protein: CASSVGVSGKADTQYF
CDR3 DNA: TGTGCCAGCAGCGTAGGGGTTAGCGGGAAGGCAGATACGCAGTATTTT

D gene: TRBD2
clone size: -
CDR3 length: 14
V gene: TRBV5-1
J gene: TRBJ2-5
CDR3 protein: CASSLQLAGETQYF
CDR3 DNA: TGCGCCAGCAGCTTGCAACTAGCGGGGGAGACCCAGTACTTC

D gene: -
clone size: -
CDR3 length: 19
V gene: TRBV21-1
J gene: TRBJ1-1
CDR3 protein: CASSKQGAGVRPMNTEAFF
CDR3 DNA: TGTGCCAGCAGCAAACAAGGCGCAGGGGTTCGCCCCATGAACACTGAAGCTTTCTTT

D gene: TRBD1
clone size: -
CDR3 length: 15
V gene: TRBV7-8
J gene: TRBJ2-3
CDR3 protein: CASSDPGQSTDTQYF
CDR3 DNA: TGTGCCAGCAGTGATCCGGGACAGAGCACAGATACGCAGTATTTT

D gene: -
clone size: -
CDR3 length: 14
V gene: TRBV29-1
J gene: TRBJ2-5
CDR3 protein: CSVVGRRRRETQYF
CDR3 DNA: TGCAGCGTTGTGGGGAGACGGAGGCGAGAGACCCAGTACTTC

D gene: TRBD1
clone size: -
CDR3 length: 14
V gene: TRBV19
J gene: TRBJ1-5
CDR3 protein: CASSAQGSNQPQHF
CDR3 DNA: TGTGCCAGTAGTGCACAGGGGAGCAATCAGCCCCAGCATTTT

D gene: -
clone size: -
CDR3 length: 14
V gene: TRBV4-2
J gene: TRBJ2-7
CDR3 protein: CASSQVNRAYEQYF
CDR3 DNA: TGTGCCAGCAGCCAAGTGAACAGGGCTTACGAGCAGTACTTC

D gene: TRBD2
clone size: -
CDR3 length: 16
V gene: TRBV15
J gene: TRBJ2-7
CDR3 protein: CATSRAGLAGNYEQYF
CDR3 DNA: TGTGCCACCAGCAGAGCCGGACTAGCGGGGAACTACGAGCAGTACTTC

D gene: -
clone size: -
CDR3 length: 12
V gene: TRBV6-5
J gene: TRBJ1-1
CDR3 protein: CASSYGGLKAFF
CDR3 DNA: TGTGCCAGCAGTTACGGGGGACTGAAAGCTTTCTTT

D gene: TRBD1
clone size: -
CDR3 length: 15
V gene: TRBV29-1
J gene: TRBJ2-7
CDR3 protein: CSVEDPGQGTYEQYF
CDR3 DNA: TGCAGCGTTGAAGATCCAGGACAGGGTACCTACGAGCAGTACTTC

D gene: -
clone size: -
CDR3 length: 13
V gene: TRBV11-2
J gene: TRBJ1-1
CDR3 protein: CASRSTGGTEAFF
CDR3 DNA: TGTGCCAGCAGGTCTACAGGAGGGACTGAAGCTTTCTTT